Here is one T cell receptor beta chain with its context. The antigen this receptor binds is unknown. Per-nucleotide qualities are absent, and no much larger clonotype sits a single base away. The sample belongs to a study of OX40 agonist ivuxolimab in advanced cancers. Context from the whole study: Ivuxolimab was an agonistic, fully human IgG2 monoclonal antibody directed against OX40 (CD134), a costimulatory receptor. Intravenous ivuxolimab was administered to patients every 2 weeks at six dose levels: 0.01, 0.1, 0.3, 1.5, 3 and 10 mg/kg. Of the 50 or so patients in dose escalation, about 20 had hepatocellular carcinoma, around 15 had melanoma, 9 had renal cell carcinoma and 9 had head and neck cancer. In the dose-escalation cohort, more than 75% of patients were male, and the mean age was around 60 years, with a range of roughly 23 to 85. Patients were allowed to have had prior anti-PD-1, anti-PD-L1 or anti-CTLA-4 therapy, and approximately 41% of the dose-escalation patients had previously received checkpoint inhibitors. Partial responses were achieved by three dose-escalation patients, of whom one had hepatocellular carcinoma and two had cutaneous melanoma. The purpose of peripheral TCRbeta sequencing was to test whether ivuxolimab changed TCR sequence diversity and led to clonal T-cell expansion. The paper reports the monotherapy dose-escalation portion (N of about 47 patients) of the phase I ivuxolimab trial.

Results and caveats for the whole study, not just this receptor: The antigen specificity of the peripheral T cells that underwent clonal expansion was not determined. After ivuxolimab, expanded clones were on average more numerous among CD8+ T cells than among CD4+ T cells. Low levels of normalized T-cell clonal expansion were also seen in some nonresponding patients. At doses of 0.1 to 3.0 mg/kg, clonal expansion of both CD4+ and CD8+ T cells in blood was seen between baseline and week 6. In the 0.1-3.0 mg/kg groups, partial responders were among the patients with the lowest normalized peripheral clonal expansion, particularly in CD8+ T cells.

The germline V gene specifies SGDLS as CDR1 and YYNGEE as CDR2. The CDR3 holds 15 amino acids from the cysteine to the phenylalanine. Only CDR3 DNA remains: 45 bases, in frame from the first base. Unmatched junction bases come to 6, with V trimmed by 5 bases and J by 2 bases. The trial excluded patients who had a history of autoimmune disease or who were on systemic immunosuppression. In every dose cohort, peripheral blood was drawn for TCR sequencing at baseline, cycle 4 day 1, and cycle 7 day 1. The samples were taken from a phase I, first-in-human, multicenter, open-label dose-escalation trial of ivuxolimab. Adults with locally advanced or metastatic head and neck squamous cell, hepatocellular, melanoma or renal cell carcinoma were enrolled in the trial. CD4+ and CD8+ T cells were sorted separately from peripheral blood before TCR sequencing. Genomic DNA was isolated from the sorted cells so that the TCRbeta CDR3 region could be sequenced. The immunoSEQ Assay was used for sequencing of TCRbeta CDR3 regions. TCRdb re-hosts the immuneACCESS table, in-frame sequences only. Its copies lack some clones; in the studies checked, an unresolved V gene accounts for under half of them, and the cause for the rest is not known. The sample table records 40,000 to 50,000 clones; 75% to 90% of these occur just once. Approximately 15% of the sample rests with the top ten.

The sequence was collected from an adult with an advanced solid tumor such as melanoma, head and neck, liver or kidney cancer. This material consisted of CD4+ or CD8+ T cells sorted from blood, taken in a trial of the OX40 agonist ivuxolimab. This receptor chain uses TRBV9 and TRBJ2-2; the central 7 bases match TRBD1. The CDR3 protein: CASRPTGPNTGELFF. The nucleotides read TGTGCCAGCAGGCCGACAGGGCCCAACACCGGGGAGCTGTTTTTT.